Below, 10 T cell receptor beta chains from the same sample are listed, as sequenced in a study of control samples from healthy donors and cancer patients. Data came from immunoSEQ multiplex PCR; TCRdb stores just in-frame clones and leaves some out. This repertoire shows approximately 160,000 clones, about 94% found once; its top ten account for 0.68%. Sequences were obtained from blood. The receptors shown here come from a woman in her twenties or thirties in good health.

This clone has only one observation. The CDR3 DNA reads TGTGCCAGTAGCCCAACTGGGGGAGGATCTCAGCCCCAGCATTTT. Translating gives CASSPTGGGSQPQHF. The J gene is TRBJ1-5, the V gene TRBV19; tentatively, D is TRBD1 (5 bases). The V and J ends lost 6 bases and 6 bases respectively, with 18 bases between them. Germline V gives CDR1 LNHDA, CDR2 SQIVND (reference sequence). The CDR3 contains 15 residues.

The rearrangement links TRBV3-1 (or the pseudogene TRBV3-2) to TRBJ1-6; D is undetermined. V was clipped by 0 bases and J by 3 bases, with 6 bases between them. Germline CDR1 reads LGHDT; CDR2 reads YNNKEL (reference sequence). The CDR3 runs 15 residues. In DNA, the CDR3 is TGTGCCAGCAGCCAAGAGCAGGTCTATAATTCACCCCTCCACTTT. Protein sequence: CASSQEQVYNSPLHF.

This chain joins TRBV7-3 and TRBJ2-6, with D perhaps TRBD2 (5 bases). Trimming removed 5 bases at V and 0 bases at J, with 5 bases between. CDR1 and CDR2 (germline): SGHTA, FQGTGA. The CDR3 sequence is 14 residues long. CDR3 coding DNA: TGTGCCAGCAGCGGGAGCTCTGGGGCCAACGTCCTGACTTTC. This sequence encodes CASSGSSGANVLTF.

The rearrangement uses TRBV19 and TRBJ2-3; 10 bases align to TRBD2. The germline V gene encodes CDR1 LNHDA and CDR2 SQIVND (reference sequence). The CDR3 loop spans 17 amino acids. The ends lost 6 bases at V and 5 bases at J; junction bases unmatched: 14. CDR3 amino acids: CASSEGLAQLSGDTQYF. The CDR3 DNA reads TGTGCCAGTAGCGAGGGACTAGCGCAACTAAGTGGAGATACGCAGTATTTT.

The V gene is TRBV5-1, the J gene TRBJ2-7; no definite D call. V lost 3 bases to trimming and J lost 2 bases, with 0 bases between them. This CDR3 region has 10 residues. CDR1 SGHRS and CDR2 YFSETQ come from the germline V gene. CDR3 region: CASSSYEQYF. Written as DNA, the CDR3 is TGCGCCAGCAGCTCCTACGAGCAGTACTTC.

CDR3 region: CASRPGQGTGELFF. The CDR3 DNA reads as TGTGCCAGCCGGCCGGGACAGGGGACCGGGGAGCTGTTTTTT. This rearrangement joins TRBV19 to TRBJ2-2; 10 bases line up with TRBD1. CDR1 is LNHDA and CDR2 is SQIVND in the germline V gene (reference sequence). This CDR3 has 14 amino acids. V shed 9 bases and J 5 bases; nucleotides not matched to a gene: 6.

The V call is TRBV13, the J call TRBJ2-1, with D unresolved. The V gene's germline CDR1 is PRHDT and CDR2 FYEKMQ (reference sequence). Between the trimmed V and J ends, which lost 5 bases and 1 base, there was a span of 9 bases. CDR3 length: 14 amino acids. The CDR3 loop is CASSEQESYNEQFF. Here the CDR3 DNA reads TGTGCCAGCAGCGAGCAAGAGTCCTACAATGAGCAGTTCTTC.

The V call is TRBV4-2, the J call TRBJ2-5; 9 positions match TRBD2. The V and J ends lost 6 bases and 3 bases, in that order; junction bases with no gene match: 8. This CDR3 has 15 amino acids. Germline V gene lookup returns CDR1 LGHNA and CDR2 YNFKEQ. The CDR3 DNA reads as TGTGCCAGCAGTCAGCTAGCGGGGCCAAAAGAGACCCAGTACTTC. This sequence encodes CASSQLAGPKETQYF.

About this clone itself: Other DNA sequences of this sample code for an identical CDR3. This rearrangement joins TRBV10-1 to TRBJ2-3; tentative D call: TRBD2 (6 bases). Trimming stripped 0 bases from V and 2 bases from J, with 12 bases between. This CDR3 has 16 amino acids. Looked up from germline, CDR1 is WNHNN and CDR2 is SYGVQD (reference sequence). CDR3 nucleotide sequence: TGCGCCAGCAGTGAGTCGCGGGGCCGGCTCACAGATACGCAGTATTTT. It translates to CASSESRGRLTDTQYF.

V usage is TRBV12-3 or TRBV12-4 and J usage is TRBJ1-1; a weak D match, TRBD1 (5 bases). The CDR3 runs to 12 residues. Trimming removed 9 bases from V and 4 bases from J, with 12 bases in between. The CDR3 protein is CASLGGSTEAFF. In DNA form, the CDR3 reads TGTGCCAGTTTGGGGGGGAGCACTGAAGCTTTCTTT.